The rows below give T cell receptor beta chains drawn from one sample of a study of T cell repertoires in ileal Crohn's disease. Repertoires were generated with immunoSEQ multiplex PCR, while TCRdb's copy carries only in-frame clones and drops some. The sample consists of 5,500 to 8,500 clones, roughly 82% of them appearing once. The specimen sequenced was ileal tissue. These receptor sequences come from an adult with Crohn's disease. Each CDR3 is given with its conserved first and last residue. A D gene is named only where the DNA matches it firmly. The size entry is marked missing in some rows and otherwise reads once, few, many or a size class.

>TRBV27|.|14|TRBJ2-5|.
TGTGCCAGCAGTTTTCGACAGGCCCAAGAGACCCAGTACTTC
CASSFRQAQETQYF
>TRBV6-6|.|13|TRBJ1-2|.
TGTGCCAGCAGTTACGAGGCAGCGAGGGGCTACACCTTC
CASSYEAARGYTF
>TRBV10-3|TRBD2|14|TRBJ2-7|.
TGTGCCATCAGGGGAGGGACCGCTGCCTACGAGCAGTACTTC
CAIRGGTAAYEQYF
>TRBV5-6|TRBD2|15|TRBJ2-1|.
TGTGCCAGCAACATCTGGACTAGCTTCGGCGATGAGCAGTTCTTC
CASNIWTSFGDEQFF
>TRBV11-3|.|14|TRBJ1-4|few
TGTGCCAGCAGCCTTGGGTTGGCGGGTGAAAAACTGTTTTTT
CASSLGLAGEKLFF
>TRBV29-1|.|13|TRBJ1-2|once
TGCAGCGTTGAAAGAGGCTCAGTCCCTGGCTACACCTTC
CSVERGSVPGYTF
>TRBV28|.|13|TRBJ1-5|.
TGTGCCAGCAGTTTATCAGTCAATCAGCCCCAGCATTTT
CASSLSVNQPQHF
>TRBV5-1|.|18|TRBJ1-5|.
TGCGCCAGCAGCCCAGGACAGACGAGGGGGTATAGCAATCAGCCCCAGCATTTT
CASSPGQTRGYSNQPQHF
>TRBV2|TRBD2|15|TRBJ2-5|.
TGTGCCAGCCGGACCGGGACTAGAATCCAAGAGACCCAGTACTTC
CASRTGTRIQETQYF
>TRBV5-1|TRBD1|15|TRBJ2-2|.
TGCGCCAGCAGCTTCGGACAGGTTGACACCGGGGAGCTGTTTTTT
CASSFGQVDTGELFF
>TRBV25-1|TRBD1|17|TRBJ1-4|once
TGTGCCAGCAGTATATCGCTACGCGGGACAGTTAATGAAAAACTGTTTTTT
CASSISLRGTVNEKLFF
>TRBV19|.|14|TRBJ2-5|.
TGTGCCAGTAGACTGAGGCATCTTCAAGAGACCCAGTACTTC
CASRLRHLQETQYF
>TRBV6-6|.|13|TRBJ2-7|.
TGTGCCAGCAGTCGCGCCCGCAACTACGAGCAGTACTTC
CASSRARNYEQYF
>TRBV25-1|TRBD1|14|TRBJ2-1|few
TGTGCCAGCGGCCTGGGACAGTCCTTCAATGAGCAGTTCTTC
CASGLGQSFNEQFF
>TRBV19|TRBD2|14|TRBJ2-7|once
TGTGCCAGTAGTTATAGCGGGGGAAGCTACGAGCAGTACTTC
CASSYSGGSYEQYF
>TRBV7-3|TRBD1|15|TRBJ2-2|.
TGTGCCAGCAGCTTAAGGCAGGGGGCTACCGGGGAGCTGTTTTTT
CASSLRQGATGELFF
>TRBV18|.|13|TRBJ2-7|.
TGTGCCAGCTCACCACCCGGGAACTACGAGCAGTACTTC
CASSPPGNYEQYF
>TRBV10-2|.|13|TRBJ1-1|.
TGCGCCAGCAGTGTAGCCGCGGACACTGAAGCTTTCTTT
CASSVAADTEAFF
>TRBV18|TRBD2|15|TRBJ2-2|.
TGTGCCAGCTCACTGAAGGGACTAACCGCCGGGGAGCTGTTTTTT
CASSLKGLTAGELFF
>TRBV30|.|13|TRBJ2-2|.
TGTGCCTGGAGTGTACTAATCGGCGGGGAGCTGTTTTTT
CAWSVLIGGELFF
>TRBV9|TRBD1|18|TRBJ2-1|.
TGTGCCAGCAGCGTAGCCGGGACAGGGGAAGGCTCCTACAATGAGCAGTTCTTC
CASSVAGTGEGSYNEQFF
>TRBV7-7|.|13|TRBJ1-1|few
TGTGCCAGCAGCTCCGGCTTCCGGGGGTTGGCTTTCTTT
CASSSGFRGLAFF
>TRBV7-8|TRBD1|15|TRBJ1-2|.
TGTGCCAGCAGCTCATCCGGGACAGGGAACTATGGCTACACCTTC
CASSSSGTGNYGYTF
>TRBV30|TRBD2|13|TRBJ2-5|.
TGTGCCTGGAGTCCGGGACTAGCGGGGACCCAGTACTTC
CAWSPGLAGTQYF
>TRBV27|.|16|TRBJ2-1|.
TGTGCCAGCAGTTCCGGTGGGGGACTGGGAAGGAATGAGCAGTTCTTC
CASSSGGGLGRNEQFF
>TRBV18|TRBD1|15|TRBJ1-1|.
TGTGCCAGCACCGAAAGGACAGGGGGCACCTTCGAAGCTTTCTTT
CASTERTGGTFEAFF
>TRBV5-1|TRBD2|16|TRBJ2-3|.
TGCGCCAGCAGCCCCGGACTAGCGGGGAGCACAGGTACGCAGTATTTT
CASSPGLAGSTGTQYF
>TRBV7-9|TRBD2|18|TRBJ2-1|.
TGTGCCAGCAGCTTAGTAAAGGGACTAGCGGGATCCTACAATGAGCAGTTCTTC
CASSLVKGLAGSYNEQFF
>TRBV18|TRBD2|13|TRBJ2-1|.
TGTGCCAGCTCACCTGGGACTAGCAGGGAGCAGCTCTTC
CASSPGTSREQLF
>TRBV2|TRBD1|14|TRBJ2-1|.
TGTGCCAGCAGTGCGACAGGGGAAGGGTTTGAGCAGTTCTTC
CASSATGEGFEQFF
>TRBV6-6|TRBD1|16|TRBJ2-7|.
TGTGCCAGCAGTACCGGGACAGGGAGGTCGGGCTACGAGCAGTACTTC
CASSTGTGRSGYEQYF
>TRBV5-5|.|15|TRBJ2-7|.
TGTGCCAGCAGACCCACGGCAGGGTTTACGGACGAGCAGTACTTC
CASRPTAGFTDEQYF
>TRBV27|.|14|TRBJ2-7|.
TGTGCCAGCAGGCCCCCGAGCGGATTTTACGAGCAGTACTTC
CASRPPSGFYEQYF
>TRBV2|.|13|TRBJ2-2|.
TGTGCCAGCAGTGAAGCGGAGTTCGGGGAGCTGTTTTTT
CASSEAEFGELFF
>TRBV5-1|TRBD2|15|TRBJ2-7|.
TGCGCCAGCAGCCACGGGACTAGCGGGACGTACGAGCAGTACTTC
CASSHGTSGTYEQYF
>TRBV5-1|.|12|TRBJ2-1|.
TGCGCCAGCAGCTTGGAACAGGCTGGGCAGTTCTTC
CASSLEQAGQFF
>TRBV7-3|TRBD2|15|TRBJ2-7|.
TGTGCCAGCAGCCCCGGGACTAGCGGGAGCTACGAGCAGTACTTC
CASSPGTSGSYEQYF
>TRBV5-4|TRBD2|16|TRBJ2-1|.
TGTGCCAGCAGTTTATTGGGACTAGCCGTCTACAATGAGCAGTTCTTC
CASSLLGLAVYNEQFF
>TRBV10-3|TRBD2|17|TRBJ2-6|.
TGTGCCATCAGGGGACTAGCGGGATCGCATGGGGCCAACGTCCTGACTTTC
CAIRGLAGSHGANVLTF
>TRBV6-5|.|15|TRBJ2-6|.
TGTGCCAGCAGCTTGAAGGGAGCTGGGGCCAACGTCCTGACTTTC
CASSLKGAGANVLTF
>TRBV20-1|.|11|TRBJ2-3|.
TGCAGTCCATCGGTCCCAGATACGCAGTATTTT
CSPSVPDTQYF
>TRBV4-1|.|14|TRBJ1-2|once
TGCGCCAGCAGCCTAGGGGAAACTAACTATGGCTACACCTTC
CASSLGETNYGYTF
>TRBV6-4|TRBD2|15|TRBJ2-2|.
TGTGCCAGCAGTGGGACTAGCGGGACAACCGGGGAGCTGTTTTTT
CASSGTSGTTGELFF
>TRBV7-3|.|13|TRBJ2-3|once
TGTGCCAGCACCCCAGGGGGCACAGATACGCAGTATTTT
CASTPGGTDTQYF
>TRBV7-9|.|12|TRBJ2-7|.
TGTGCCAGCTCAACAGGCGCCTACGAGCAGTACTTC
CASSTGAYEQYF
>TRBV19|.|12|TRBJ2-1|.
TGTGCCGGCCCGACAGTATACAATGAGCAGTTCTTC
CAGPTVYNEQFF
>TRBV6-5|.|15|TRBJ2-7|.
TGTGCCAGCAGCATGTCACGCCGGGGATCCTACGAGCAGTACTTC
CASSMSRRGSYEQYF
>TRBV7-2|.|16|TRBJ1-1|.
TGTGCCAGCAGCCCCCTCCGCTGGGCGGGGGCCTCTGAAGCTTTCTTT
CASSPLRWAGASEAFF
>TRBV6-1|.|14|TRBJ1-3|.
TGTGCCAGTGGTCTGGGGAGGGATCGGAACACCATATATTTT
CASGLGRDRNTIYF
>TRBV15|TRBD2|14|TRBJ2-7|.
TGTGCCACCAGTGCGGCTAGCGGATCCTACGAGCAGTACTTC
CATSAASGSYEQYF
>TRBV5-1|TRBD1|13|TRBJ1-1|.
TGCGCCAGCAGCGATACAGGGGTGACTGAAGCTTTCTTT
CASSDTGVTEAFF
>TRBV5-5|TRBD1|14|TRBJ2-7|.
TGTGCCAGCAGCCTGCGGACAGGGACGGCCGAGCAGTACTTC
CASSLRTGTAEQYF
>TRBV29-1|TRBD1|12|TRBJ1-2|.
TGCAGCGTTAAACAGGGGACTTATGGCTACACCTTC
CSVKQGTYGYTF
>TRBV18|TRBD2|16|TRBJ2-7|.
TGTGCCAGCTCACCTTCCGGGACTAGCGGGAGACAGTGGCAGTACTTC
CASSPSGTSGRQWQYF
>TRBV9|.|14|TRBJ1-1|few
TGTGCCAGCAGCGCCGCCGGGACTCGGGCTGAAGCTTTCTTT
CASSAAGTRAEAFF